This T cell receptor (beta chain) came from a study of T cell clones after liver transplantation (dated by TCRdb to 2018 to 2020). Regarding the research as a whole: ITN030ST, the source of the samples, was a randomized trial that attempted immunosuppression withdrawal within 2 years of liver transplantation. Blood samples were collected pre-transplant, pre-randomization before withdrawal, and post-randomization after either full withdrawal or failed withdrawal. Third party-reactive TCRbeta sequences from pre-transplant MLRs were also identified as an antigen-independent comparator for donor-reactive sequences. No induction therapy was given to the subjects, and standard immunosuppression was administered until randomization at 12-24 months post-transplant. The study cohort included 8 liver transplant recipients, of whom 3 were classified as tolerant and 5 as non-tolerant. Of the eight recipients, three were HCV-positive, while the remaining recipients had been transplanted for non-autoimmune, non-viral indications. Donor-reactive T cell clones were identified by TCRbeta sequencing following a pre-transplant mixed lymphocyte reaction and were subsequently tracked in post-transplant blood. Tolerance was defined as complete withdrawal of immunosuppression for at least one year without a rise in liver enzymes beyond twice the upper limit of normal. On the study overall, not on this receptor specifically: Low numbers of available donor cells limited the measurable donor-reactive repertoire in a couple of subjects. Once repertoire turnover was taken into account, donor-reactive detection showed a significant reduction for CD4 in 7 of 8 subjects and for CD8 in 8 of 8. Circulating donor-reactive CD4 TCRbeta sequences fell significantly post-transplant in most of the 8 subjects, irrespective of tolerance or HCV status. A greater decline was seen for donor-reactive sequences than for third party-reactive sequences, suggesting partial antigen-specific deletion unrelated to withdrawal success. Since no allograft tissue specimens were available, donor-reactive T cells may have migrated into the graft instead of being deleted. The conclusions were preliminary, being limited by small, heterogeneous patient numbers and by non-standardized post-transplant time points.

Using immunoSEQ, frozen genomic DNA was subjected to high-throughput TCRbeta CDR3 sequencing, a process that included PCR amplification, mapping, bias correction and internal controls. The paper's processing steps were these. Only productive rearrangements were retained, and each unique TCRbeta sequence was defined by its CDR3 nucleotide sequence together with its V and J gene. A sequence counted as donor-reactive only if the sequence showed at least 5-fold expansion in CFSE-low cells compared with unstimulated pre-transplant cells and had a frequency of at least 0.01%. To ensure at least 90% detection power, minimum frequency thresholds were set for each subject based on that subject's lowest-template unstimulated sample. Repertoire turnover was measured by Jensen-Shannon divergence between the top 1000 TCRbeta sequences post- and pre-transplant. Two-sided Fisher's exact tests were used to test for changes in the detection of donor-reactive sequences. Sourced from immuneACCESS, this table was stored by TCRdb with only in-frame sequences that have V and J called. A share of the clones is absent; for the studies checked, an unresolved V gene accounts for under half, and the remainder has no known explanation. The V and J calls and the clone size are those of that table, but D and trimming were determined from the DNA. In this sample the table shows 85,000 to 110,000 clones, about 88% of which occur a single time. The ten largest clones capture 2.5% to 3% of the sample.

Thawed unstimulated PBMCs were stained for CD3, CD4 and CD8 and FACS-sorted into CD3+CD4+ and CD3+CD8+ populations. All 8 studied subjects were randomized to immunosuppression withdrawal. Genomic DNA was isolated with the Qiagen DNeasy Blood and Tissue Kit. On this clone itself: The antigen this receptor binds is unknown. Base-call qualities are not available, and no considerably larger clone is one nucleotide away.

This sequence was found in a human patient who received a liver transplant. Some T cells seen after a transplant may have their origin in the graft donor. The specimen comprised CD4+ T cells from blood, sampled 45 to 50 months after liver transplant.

The CDR3 is CASSSGQGNTEAFF. The DNA is TGCGCCAGCAGCTCAGGACAGGGGAACACTGAAGCTTTCTTT. This chain is built from TRBV5-1 and TRBJ1-1; 8 of the junction bases match TRBD1. Germline trimming: 3 bases from V, 1 base from J; junction bases outside gene matches: 2. CDR1 SGHRS and CDR2 YFSETQ were looked up in the germline V gene. Including cysteine and phenylalanine, the CDR3 has 14 amino acids. Of the read, only the CDR3 DNA is kept; its 42 bases are in frame from base 1.